A selection of T cell receptor beta chains follows, all from one sample in a study of blood T cell repertoires in COVID-19. TCRdb keeps only in-frame clones here, not all; method: immunoSEQ multiplex PCR. The sample consists of under 200,000 clones, roughly 88% of them appearing once. Source material: peripheral blood. These receptors were collected from a woman of 80 years or more with active or convalescent COVID-19. Each CDR3 is given with its conserved first and last residue. D genes are given only for firm matches. Size tells how often a clone was seen (once, few, many) or the class of an expanded clone, and some rows leave it out.

>TRBV7-9|TRBJ1-2|NA|14|NA
TGTGCCAGCAGCTCTTCCCTTCAGGGGCCCGGCTACACCTTC
CASSSSLQGPGYTF
>TRBV2|TRBJ2-5|few|16|TRBD2
TGTGCCAGCAGTGGGGTAGGGGTAGCGGGGCAAGAGACCCAGTACTTC
CASSGVGVAGQETQYF
>TRBV29-1|TRBJ2-2|NA|15|TRBD2
TGCAGCGTTAAGGGGACTAGCGGGAACACCGGGGAGCTGTTTTTT
CSVKGTSGNTGELFF
>TRBV5-1|TRBJ1-5|few|14|TRBD1
TGCGCCAGCAGCCCGGGGACAGGACGTCAGCCCCAGCATTTT
CASSPGTGRQPQHF
>TRBV7-2|TRBJ2-2|few|13|NA
TGTGCCATCCGAACAGCGAACACCGGGGAGCTGTTTTTT
CAIRTANTGELFF
>TRBV5-1|TRBJ2-5|NA|14|TRBD1
TGCGCCAGCAGCTTGACAGGGGGCAAGGAGACCCAGTACTTC
CASSLTGGKETQYF
>TRBV7-2|TRBJ2-1|NA|15|NA
TGTGCCAGCAGCTCCCCAGGGATGCTAGGAAATGAGCAGTTCTTC
CASSSPGMLGNEQFF
>TRBV7-2|TRBJ1-1|NA|15|NA
TGTGCCAGCAGCCTCAGACAGGTAACGAACACTGAAGCTTTCTTT
CASSLRQVTNTEAFF
>TRBV7-2|TRBJ1-2|NA|13|TRBD1
TGTGCCAGCAGCTTAGCTACAGGGGATGGCTACACCTTC
CASSLATGDGYTF
>TRBV2|TRBJ1-1|NA|17|TRBD1
TGTGCCAGCAGTGAAGTATCACAGGGGACGTCGAACACTGAAGCTTTCTTT
CASSEVSQGTSNTEAFF